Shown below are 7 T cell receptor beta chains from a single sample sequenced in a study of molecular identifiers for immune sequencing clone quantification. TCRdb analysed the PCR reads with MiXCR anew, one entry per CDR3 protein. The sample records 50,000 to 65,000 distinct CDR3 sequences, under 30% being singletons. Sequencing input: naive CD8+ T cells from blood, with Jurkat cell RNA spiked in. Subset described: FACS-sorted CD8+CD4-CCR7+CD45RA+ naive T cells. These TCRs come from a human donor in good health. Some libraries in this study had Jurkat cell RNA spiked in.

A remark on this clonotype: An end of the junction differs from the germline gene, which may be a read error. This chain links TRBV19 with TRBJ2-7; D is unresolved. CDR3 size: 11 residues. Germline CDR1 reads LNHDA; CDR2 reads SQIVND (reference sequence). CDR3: CASRVGNERYF. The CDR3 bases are TGTGCCAGTAGGGTAGGGAACGAGCGGTACTTC. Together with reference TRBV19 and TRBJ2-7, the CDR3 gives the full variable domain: DGGITQSPKYLFRKEGQNVTLSCEQNLNHDAMYWYRQDPGQGLRLIYYSQIVNDFQKGDIAEGYSVSREKKESFPLTVTSAQKNPTAFYLCASRVGNERYFGPGTRLTVT.

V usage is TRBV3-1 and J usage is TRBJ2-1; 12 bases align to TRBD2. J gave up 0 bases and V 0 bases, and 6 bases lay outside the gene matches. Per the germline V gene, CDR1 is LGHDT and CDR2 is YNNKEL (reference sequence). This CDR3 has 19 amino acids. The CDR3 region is CASSQDGTSGSSSYNEQFF. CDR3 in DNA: TGTGCCAGCAGCCAAGATGGGACTAGCGGGTCTAGCTCCTACAATGAGCAGTTCTTC.

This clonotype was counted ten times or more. This CDR3 is CASSQGGDWSFVGAFF. In DNA form, the CDR3 reads TGCGCCAGCAGCCAAGGCGGGGACTGGAGCTTTGTAGGAGCTTTCTTT. The V gene is TRBV4-3, the J gene TRBJ1-1; a possible D gene is TRBD1 (5 bases). This CDR3 spans 16 amino acids. Trimming stripped 1 base from V and 10 bases from J, with 22 bases between. Looked up from germline, CDR1 is LGHNA and CDR2 is YSLEER.

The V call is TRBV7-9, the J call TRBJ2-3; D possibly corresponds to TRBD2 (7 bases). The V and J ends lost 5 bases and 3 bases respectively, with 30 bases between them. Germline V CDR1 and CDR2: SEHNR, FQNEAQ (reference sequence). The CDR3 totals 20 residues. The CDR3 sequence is CASSPGEGTPVRVWTDTQYF. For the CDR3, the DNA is TGTGCCAGCAGCCCGGGGGAGGGGACACCGGTTCGTGTATGGACAGATACGCAGTATTTT.

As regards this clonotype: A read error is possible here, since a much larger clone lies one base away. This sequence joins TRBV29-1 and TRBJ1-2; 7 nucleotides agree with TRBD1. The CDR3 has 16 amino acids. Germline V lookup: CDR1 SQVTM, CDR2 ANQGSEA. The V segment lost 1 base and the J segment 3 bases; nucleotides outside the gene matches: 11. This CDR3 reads CSVEVWGRGSDYGYTF. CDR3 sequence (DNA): TGCAGCGTTGAAGTTTGGGGCAGGGGGTCTGACTATGGCTACACCTTC.

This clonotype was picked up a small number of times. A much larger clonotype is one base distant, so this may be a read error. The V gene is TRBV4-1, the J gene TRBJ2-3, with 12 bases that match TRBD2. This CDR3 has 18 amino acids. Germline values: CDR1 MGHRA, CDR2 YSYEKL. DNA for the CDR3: TGCGCCAGCAGCCAACTAGCGGGGGGGCCTTCTGGCACAGGTACGCAGTATTTT. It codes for CASSQLAGGPSGTGTQYF.

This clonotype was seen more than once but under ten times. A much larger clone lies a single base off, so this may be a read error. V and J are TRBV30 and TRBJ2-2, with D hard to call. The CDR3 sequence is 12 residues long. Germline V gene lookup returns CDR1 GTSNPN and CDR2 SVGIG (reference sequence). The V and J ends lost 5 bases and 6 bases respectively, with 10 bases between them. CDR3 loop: CAWGHASGELFF. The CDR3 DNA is TGTGCCTGGGGGCATGCGTCCGGGGAGCTGTTTTTT.